The 4 T cell receptor beta chains reported below all come from one sample, sequenced in a study of human T cells and chemical hapten exposure. Time point meaning: healthy volunteer bleed at 2 weeks. Whole blood that had not been fractionated was the source of extracted total RNA. One entry per CDR3 protein results from TCRdb running MiXCR on the RACE reads. The sample holds roughly 48,000 distinct CDR3 sequences; around 4.5% are singletons and the top ten take less than 6%. Sequenced sample: whole blood. These TCRs come from a human donor in good health. Some clones in this sample may be carry-over from other donors' samples.

The chain uses TRBV7-9 and TRBJ2-7, with 10 bases lining up with TRBD2. V trimming: 2 bases; J trimming: 2 bases; junction bases outside the gene matches: 6. CDR1 is SEHNR and CDR2 is FQNEAQ in the germline V gene (reference sequence). The CDR3 spans 16 residues. The CDR3 here is CASSLYASGRPYEQYF. The CDR3 nucleotides read TGTGCCAGCAGCTTATATGCTAGCGGGAGACCCTACGAGCAGTACTTC.

In this sample, this clonotype turned up a few times. The rearrangement uses TRBV12-3 or TRBV12-4 and TRBJ1-2; weak D call: TRBD1 (5 bases). The CDR3 length is 10 residues. V was cut by 4 bases and J by 10 bases, with 7 bases left in between. This CDR3 reads CASSSGHYTF. DNA of the CDR3: TGTGCCAGCAGTTCAGGACACTACACCTTC.

At least ten counts were recorded for this clonotype. The chain recombines TRBV12-5 with TRBJ2-5, with TRBD2 identical over 13 bases. Germline assignment: CDR1 LGHNT and CDR2 FRNRAP. J was trimmed by 1 base and V by 4 bases; bases with no gene match: 3. This CDR3 has 16 residues. Here the CDR3 reads CASGSTSGRFQETQYF. The DNA of the CDR3 is TGTGCTAGTGGTTCGACTAGCGGGAGGTTCCAAGAGACCCAGTACTTC.

This clonotype was observed a handful of times. The chain has TRBV12-3 or TRBV12-4 and TRBJ2-3, with D unclear. This CDR3 region has 14 residues. Deletions cut 3 bases from V and 3 bases from J, with 10 bases between. This chain's CDR3 is CASSLVRQTDTQYF. CDR3 DNA: TGTGCCAGCAGTTTGGTACGGCAAACAGATACGCAGTATTTT.